This TCR beta chain was identified during a study of T-cell reconstitution after alpha-beta-depleted transplantation in children (dated by TCRdb to the mid-2010s). With respect to the entire study: Using TCR repertoire profiling, the study followed T-cell immune reconstitution in a quantitative way in children after TCRalphabeta/CD19-depleted allogeneic hematopoietic cell transplantation. The study at large found these results: Hyperexpanded clone frequencies declined over subsequent months; after one year, T-cell counts and TCRbeta diversity were mostly attributed to newly produced T cells. The apparently early recovery of alphabetaT-cell counts about two months after transplant reportedly depended on only several hundred rapidly expanded clones that came from non-depleted graft cells. In some patients, the high TCRbeta diversity seen at day 60 was put down to recipient T cells and intrathymic progenitors that had survived conditioning.

The sample's treatment or condition label is to be understood as: allogeneic hematopoietic cell transplantation with graft depleted of TCRalphabeta T cells and CD19 B cells. TCRalphabeta/CD19-depleted allogeneic hematopoietic cell grafts were given to the transplant recipients, all of whom were children. Only a few counts were recorded for this clonotype. This clone's antigen is unknown. Per-base qualities were not stored, and no clone one base away is much larger. Receptor libraries were prepared by PCR. TCRdb names Illumina HiSeq 2500 as the instrument used. TCR libraries were prepared with molecular barcoding, using unique molecular identifiers to normalize TCRbeta repertoire quantification. TCRdb reran the public reads through fastp at Q25 and MiXCR, keeping productive beta chains. One record per CDR3 amino acid sequence lists the most common genes and DNA. This sample gives about 600,000 distinct CDR3 sequences in total; about an eighth of them show up just once. Jointly, the top ten make up about 2% of the sample.

The clonotype comes from a male patient between 10 and 17 years old who had a stem cell transplant for acute myeloid leukemia, so the T cells may come from the graft donor. The specimen was PBMCs, mostly from graft donor cells, collected 360 days after TCRalphabeta/CD19-depleted stem cell transplant.

The DNA sequence is TGTGCCATCAGCCCTGAGATCAGGTCTGGGGCCAACGTCCTGACTTTC. Protein translation: CAISPEIRSGANVLTF. The chain is assembled from TRBV10-3 and TRBJ2-6, with the D segment identity uncertain. Spanning cysteine to phenylalanine, the CDR3 consists of 16 amino acids. Only the CDR3 portion is preserved as DNA: 48 bases, with reading frame beginning at the first base. The junction shows trimming of 6 bases on V and 1 base on J, plus 13 bases between the germline ends. Per the germline V gene, ENHRY is the CDR1 and SYGVKD is the CDR2.